Below, 21 T cell receptor beta chains from the same sample are listed, as sequenced in a study of T cell responses to AZD1222 COVID-19 vaccine. Measured with immunoSEQ multiplex PCR; TCRdb has only the in-frame clones, and not every one. The profile covers more than 95,000 clones, with 85% to 90% appearing a single time and about 27% taken by the ten largest. This specimen consisted of peripheral blood, obtained on day 0 of AZD1222 vaccination. Receptor source: an adult in good health.

The V gene is TRBV20-1, the J gene TRBJ2-1; D might be TRBD2 (7 bases). The CDR3 covers 11 residues. Germline lookup yields CDR1 DFQATT and CDR2 SNEGSKA (reference sequence). V was clipped by 5 bases and J by 9 bases, with 11 bases between them. CDR3 nucleotides: TGCAGTGCTCCCCGGGGGGCTGAGCAGTTCTTC. Its translation: CSAPRGAEQFF.

The rearrangement links TRBV19 to TRBJ1-5, with 11 bases aligning to TRBD1. The germline V gene encodes CDR1 LNHDA and CDR2 SQIVND (reference sequence). The junction had 4 bases not matched to a gene; V was cut back by 6 bases and J by 6 bases. This CDR3 spans 14 amino acids. As DNA, the CDR3 is TGTGCCAGTAGCGGGACAGGGGGAACTCAGCCCCAGCATTTT. Its protein product is CASSGTGGTQPQHF.

The chain carries TRBV6-5 and TRBJ1-5, with 9 bases identical to TRBD1. CDR3 size: 14 residues. Trimming took 3 bases from V and 8 from J; bases not matched to a gene: 5. Germline CDR1 is MNHEY and CDR2 is SVGAGI. CDR3 protein: CASSYGQGIEPQHF. CDR3 bases: TGTGCCAGCAGTTATGGACAGGGGATTGAGCCCCAGCATTTT.

V is TRBV6-5 and J is TRBJ2-2; D call uncertain. With 0 bases removed from V and 5 bases from J, the gap between germline ends came to 1 base. Germline V gives CDR1 MNHEY, CDR2 SVGAGI. This CDR3 has 12 amino acids. In DNA form, the CDR3 reads TGTGCCAGCAGTTACTCTACCGGGGAGCTGTTTTTT. Protein: CASSYSTGELFF.

This chain connects TRBV6-5 to TRBJ1-5; D uncertain. Germline CDR1 MNHEY, CDR2 SVGAGI. Trimming shortened V by 4 bases and J by 4 bases, and 2 bases separated the two germline ends. This CDR3 contains 11 residues. The CDR3 nucleotides are TGTGCCAGCAGTTCTAATCAGCCCCAGCATTTT. This sequence encodes CASSSNQPQHF.

The chain employs TRBV29-1 and TRBJ1-1, with unresolved D. The V gene's germline CDR1 is SQVTM and CDR2 ANQGSEA. The CDR3 is 12 amino acids. V lost 4 bases and J lost 0, with 6 bases in between. In nucleotides, the CDR3 is TGCAGCGTTGCCGAAATGAACACTGAAGCTTTCTTT. Encoded protein: CSVAEMNTEAFF.

The genes are TRBV7-9 and TRBJ1-6; possibly TRBD1 for D (5 bases). Germline V gene data show CDR1 as SEHNR and CDR2 as FQNEAQ (reference sequence). CDR3 length equals 14 residues. V was cut by 5 bases and J by 6 bases, with 11 bases left in between. The CDR3 is CASSTGRGNSPLHF. CDR3 nucleotides: TGTGCCAGCAGCACTGGAAGGGGTAATTCACCCCTCCACTTT.

The J gene is TRBJ2-1, the V gene TRBV19; 10 positions agree with TRBD2. The CDR3 totals 16 residues. Germline V CDR1 and CDR2: LNHDA, SQIVND (reference sequence). Trimming cost V 1 base and J 6 bases; bases outside gene matches: 6. The DNA of the CDR3 is TGTGCCAGTAGTATAGGTCCTAGCGGGAGCCCCAATGAGCAGTTCTTC. Translated, it gives CASSIGPSGSPNEQFF. Supplemented by reference TRBV19 and TRBJ2-1, the full variable domain reads DGGITQSPKYLFRKEGQNVTLSCEQNLNHDAMYWYRQDPGQGLRLIYYSQIVNDFQKGDIAEGYSVSREKKESFPLTVTSAQKNPTAFYLCASSIGPSGSPNEQFFGPGTRLTVL.

The V call is TRBV3-1 (or the pseudogene TRBV3-2), the J call TRBJ2-3; perhaps TRBD1 as D (6 bases). The CDR3 consists of 18 residues. Trimming left V 3 bases short and J 4 bases short, with 23 bases between. Germline V lookup: CDR1 LGHDT, CDR2 YNNKEL (reference sequence). The CDR3 loop reads CASSHRTPSSGDPDTQYF. The CDR3 DNA sequence: TGTGCCAGCAGCCACAGGACCCCCTCCTCAGGGGACCCAGATACGCAGTATTTT.

This clone has just a few counts. This chain joins TRBV18 and TRBJ1-1, with no clear D. The CDR3 covers 14 residues. Germline assignment: CDR1 KGHSH and CDR2 LQKENI. V lost 2 bases to trimming and J lost 10 bases, with 17 bases between them. Written as DNA, the CDR3 is TGTGCCAGCTCACCAGCGGACGGTAAAAAAGGAGCTTTCTTT. It translates to CASSPADGKKGAFF.

The CDR3, as DNA: TGTGCCAGCAGCGGAGGGGGCCAGGGAGGTTCACCCCTCCACTTT. This translates into CASSGGGQGGSPLHF. The chain combines TRBV9 with TRBJ1-6; 7 bases line up with TRBD1. CDR3 length: 15 amino acids. With V trimmed by 3 bases and J by 9 bases, 9 bases remained unmatched. Germline values: CDR1 SGDLS, CDR2 YYNGEE.

This chain joins TRBV10-3 and TRBJ2-5, with 8 bases identical to TRBD2. Looked up from germline, CDR1 is ENHRY and CDR2 is SYGVKD. After removal of 2 bases from V and 5 bases from J, the junction contained 7 bases not matched to a gene. The CDR3 contains 15 residues. The CDR3 region is CAISESSAGGETQYF. The CDR3 DNA reads TGTGCCATCAGTGAGAGCTCGGCGGGAGGTGAGACCCAGTACTTC.

The chain recombines TRBV27 with TRBJ1-2; 8 bases map to TRBD1. Germline-derived CDR1 and CDR2 are MNHEY and SMNVEV (reference sequence). V lost 8 bases to trimming and J lost 4 bases; unmatched junction nucleotides: 6. CDR3 length equals 13 residues. CDR3 sequence (DNA): TGTGCCAGCGGAAAGACAGGGGTCTATGGCTACACCTTC. Translating gives CASGKTGVYGYTF.

This sequence joins TRBV7-2 and TRBJ1-2; D unclear. The CDR3 is made up of 17 amino acids. CDR1 and CDR2 (germline): SGHTA, FQGNSA. The ends were cut back, 1 base at V and 0 bases at J, with 15 bases in the middle. The CDR3 reads CASSLVSGTRANYGYTF. CDR3 coding DNA: TGTGCCAGCAGCTTAGTTTCCGGAACAAGAGCTAACTATGGCTACACCTTC.

This clone was seen a single time. V and J are TRBV9 and TRBJ2-1; TRBD2 matches at 7 bases. The germline V gene encodes CDR1 SGDLS and CDR2 YYNGEE. With 2 bases clipped from V and 5 bases from J, the junction kept 7 bases outside the gene matches. The CDR3 is made up of 15 amino acids. CDR3 in DNA: TGTGCCAGCAGCGTGGGGGGGAGTGAGAACAATGAGCAGTTCTTC. Translation gives CASSVGGSENNEQFF. Full variable domain (remainder filled in from reference TRBV9 and TRBJ2-1): DSGVTQTPKHLITATGQRVTLRCSPRSGDLSVYWYQQSLDQGLQFLIQYYNGEERAKGNILERFSAQQFPDLHSELNLSSLELGDSALYFCASSVGGSENNEQFFGPGTRLTVL.

This rearrangement joins TRBV15 to TRBJ2-7, with D hard to call. The CDR3 consists of 13 residues. Looked up from germline, CDR1 is LNHNV and CDR2 is YYDKDF (reference sequence). Trimming removed 9 bases at V and 3 bases at J, with 15 bases between. In nucleotides, the CDR3 is TGTGCCACGGCCATGGCCCCCCTCTACGAGCAGTACTTC. Translating it yields CATAMAPLYEQYF.

The chain employs TRBV11-3 and TRBJ2-1; 7 bases line up with TRBD2. This CDR3 spans 15 amino acids. Trimming removed 0 bases from V and 7 bases from J; junction bases left unmatched: 6. Germline lookup yields CDR1 SGHNT and CDR2 YENEEA. CDR3 nucleotide sequence: TGTGCCAGCAGCTTAGAGATGGGGGGGGTTAATGAGCAGTTCTTC. Translated, it gives CASSLEMGGVNEQFF.

The chain uses TRBV29-1 and TRBJ2-2, with 7 bases that match TRBD1. Germline CDR1 is SQVTM and CDR2 is ANQGSEA. V trimming: 3 bases; J trimming: 4 bases; junction bases outside the gene matches: 5. There are 14 residues in the CDR3. CDR3 loop: CSVDWTGGTGELFF. For the CDR3, the DNA is TGCAGCGTTGACTGGACAGGCGGCACCGGGGAGCTGTTTTTT.

This rearrangement joins TRBV6-1 to TRBJ2-7; D ambiguous. The CDR3 totals 15 residues. Deletions cut 1 base from V and 0 bases from J, with 10 bases between. Germline V gives CDR1 MNHNS, CDR2 SASEGT. CDR3 residues: CASSEESQSSYEQYF. CDR3 nucleotides: TGTGCCAGCAGTGAAGAGTCCCAGAGCTCCTACGAGCAGTACTTC.

This chain connects TRBV19 to TRBJ1-1; the D is unclear. The germline CDR1 and CDR2 sequences are LNHDA and SQIVND (reference sequence). CDR3 length: 14 amino acids. Deletions cut 3 bases from V and 2 bases from J, with 10 bases between. As DNA, the CDR3 is TGTGCCAGTAGTATTGGCAGTTTTAACACTGAAGCTTTCTTT. Translating it yields CASSIGSFNTEAFF.

This chain uses TRBV5-8 with TRBJ1-1, with D perhaps matching TRBD1 (5 bases). CDR1 is SGHTS and CDR2 is YDEGEE in the germline V gene. Trimming removed 0 bases from V and 4 bases from J, with 7 bases in between. CDR3 size: 13 residues. The CDR3 DNA is TGTGCCAGCAGCTTGGCCGGGGCCACTGAAGCTTTCTTT. Protein: CASSLAGATEAFF.